This entry is about one TCR beta chain. Original processing methods: Reference gene primer amplification yielded estimated nucleated cell counts. Assay: immunoSEQ multiplex PCR; the TCRdb copy retains only in-frame clones and omits some. V, J and clone size were drawn from that table, and D and trimming were deduced from the DNA. The sample has roughly 160,000 clones, more than 85% seen once. The sample originates from a study of blood T cell repertoires in COVID-19. This clonotype was sampled from a man younger than 35 with acute or convalescent COVID-19. Sample: peripheral blood.

CDR3 in amino acids: CASTLPGGRQPQHF. Written as DNA, the CDR3 is TGTGCCAGCACCTTACCAGGGGGACGACAGCCCCAGCATTTT. This chain connects TRBV28 to TRBJ1-5, with 7 bases aligning to TRBD1. The junction had 10 bases not matched to a gene; V was cut back by 7 bases and J by 7 bases. The CDR3 covers 14 residues. CDR1 and CDR2 (germline): MDHEN, SYDVKM.